The next 5 T cell receptor beta chains were all read from a single sample in a study of beta chain features in type 1 diabetes. The study reverse transcribed the entire isolated RNA, so it sequenced expressed TCRB transcripts. Libraries were prepared by immunoSEQ multiplex PCR; TCRdb keeps only in-frame clonotypes and omits some of them. Here the sample spans roughly 140,000 clones, under 60% being singletons. Material for sequencing was Tregs from blood. These receptors were taken from a man aged 18 to 35 in good health.

This rearrangement joins TRBV10-3 to TRBJ2-1; tentatively, D is TRBD2 (5 bases). The CDR3 length is 12 residues. V dropped 4 bases and J dropped 10 bases, with 11 bases sitting between them. Germline CDR1 and CDR2: ENHRY and SYGVKD. The CDR3, as DNA: TGTGCCATCAGTGTCGGGGTAGGGGAGCAGTTCTTC. As protein: CAISVGVGEQFF.

This clone was counted once. V gene TRBV7-2 combines with J gene TRBJ2-7; D not certain. CDR1 and CDR2 (germline): SGHTA, FQGNSA. V was shortened by 5 bases and J by 6 bases, with 14 bases between the two germline ends. The CDR3 is 13 amino acids. The DNA for the CDR3 is TGTGCCAGCAGCCCCCCCTCGAGGTCCGAGCAGTACTTC. Translating it yields CASSPPSRSEQYF.

The chain links TRBV25-1 to TRBJ2-5; TRBD2 aligns across 11 bases. The V and J ends lost 3 bases and 1 base, in that order; junction bases with no gene match: 4. CDR1 is MGHDK and CDR2 is SYGVNS in the germline V gene. The CDR3 length is 16 residues. Here the CDR3 reads CASSDGGLAVQETQYF. DNA of the CDR3: TGTGCCAGCAGTGACGGGGGACTAGCGGTCCAAGAGACCCAGTACTTC. The whole variable domain, filled in from reference TRBV25-1 and TRBJ2-5, reads EADIYQTPRYLVIGTGKKITLECSQTMGHDKMYWYQQDPGMELHLIHYSYGVNSTEKGDLSSESTVSRIRTEHFPLTLESARPSHTSQYLCASSDGGLAVQETQYFGPGTRLLVL.

The chain combines TRBV4-3 with TRBJ2-3; TRBD1 matches at 7 bases. Unmatched junction bases numbered 6, after V lost 0 bases and J lost 6 bases. Per germline, CDR1 LGHNA and CDR2 YSLEER. The CDR3 has 15 amino acids. The CDR3 bases are TGCGCCAGCAGCCAAGATGACAGGGCCAGGGATACGCAGTATTTT. Residues: CASSQDDRARDTQYF.

This sequence joins TRBV6-6 and TRBJ1-4; D gene unclear. The CDR3 contains 15 residues. The germline gives CDR1 MNHNY, CDR2 SVGAGI (reference sequence). Trimming shortened V by 6 bases and J by 7 bases, and 18 bases separated the two germline ends. The CDR3 here is CASSNYFPTREKLFF. CDR3 nucleotide sequence: TGTGCCAGCAGCAACTACTTCCCGACCCGTGAAAAACTGTTTTTT.